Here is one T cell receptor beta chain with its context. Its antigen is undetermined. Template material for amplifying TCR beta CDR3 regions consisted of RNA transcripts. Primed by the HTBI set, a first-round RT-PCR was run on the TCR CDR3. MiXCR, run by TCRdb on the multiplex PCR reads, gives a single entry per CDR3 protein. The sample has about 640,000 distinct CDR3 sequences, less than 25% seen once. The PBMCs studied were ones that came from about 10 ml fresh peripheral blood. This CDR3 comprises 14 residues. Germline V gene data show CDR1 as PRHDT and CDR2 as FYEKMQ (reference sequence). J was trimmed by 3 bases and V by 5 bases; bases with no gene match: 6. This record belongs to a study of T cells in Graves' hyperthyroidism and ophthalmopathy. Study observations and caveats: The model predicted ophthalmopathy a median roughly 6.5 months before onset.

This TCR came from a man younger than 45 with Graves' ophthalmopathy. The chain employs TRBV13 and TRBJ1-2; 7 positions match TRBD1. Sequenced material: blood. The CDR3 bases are TGTGCCAGCAGCCAGAACAGGGGATACTATGGCTACACCTTC. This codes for CASSQNRGYYGYTF. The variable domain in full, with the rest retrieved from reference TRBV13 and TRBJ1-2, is AAGVIQSPRHLIKEKRETATLKCYPIPRHDTVYWYQQGPGQDPQFLISFYEKMQSDKGSIPDRFSAQQFSDYHSELNMSSLELGDSALYFCASSQNRGYYGYTFGSGTRLTVV.